This paragraph reports one T cell receptor (beta chain). The sample originates from a study of cytotoxic CD8 clonotypes in ibrutinib-treated CLL. Trimming removed 0 bases from V and 4 bases from J, with 16 bases in between. Per the germline V gene, CDR1 is SGDLS and CDR2 is YYNGEE. The CDR3 length is 17 residues. The sequencing depth, 1 in 200,000 to 1 in 1 million T cells, was the target. Using immunoSEQ multiplex PCR, the repertoire was profiled, and TCRdb retains in-frame clones only, with some absent. The table lists fewer than 400,000 clones, 60% to 80% of them singletons. The gene calls are TRBV9 and TRBJ1-4, with D perhaps TRBD1 (5 bases). Here the sequenced sample was PBMCs, taken after 36 months of ibrutinib treatment. The source is a human donor with chronic lymphocytic leukemia. CDR3 nucleotide sequence: TGTGCCAGCAGCGTAGCTTCCGACAGTCCCCTTAATGAAAAACTGTTTTTT. Protein: CASSVASDSPLNEKLFF. Looking up the rest from reference TRBV9 and TRBJ1-4 gives the full variable domain: DSGVTQTPKHLITATGQRVTLRCSPRSGDLSVYWYQQSLDQGLQFLIQYYNGEERAKGNILERFSAQQFPDLHSELNLSSLELGDSALYFCASSVASDSPLNEKLFFGSGTQLSVL.